This T cell receptor beta chain was found in a study of cytomegalovirus exposure and HLA in healthy donors. Study summary: Around 85 million unique TCR sequences came from HLA-typed donors in an early release. Whole-study findings and limits: Immune exposure information comprised only CMV serostatus.

In this sample, this clone turned up once. Its antigen remains unknown. Trimming shortened V by 0 bases and J by 6 bases, and 11 bases separated the two germline ends. The CDR3 contains 14 residues. Germline lookup yields CDR1 LGHNA and CDR2 YNFKEQ. PCR amplification relied on 60 Vbeta primers (plus 13 Jbeta primers). Profiling relied on immunoSEQ multiplex PCR, and the TCRdb table lists in-frame clones only, not all of them. The sample has 120,000 to 150,000 clones; 80% to 85% are singletons. V and J are TRBV4-2 and TRBJ1-2; D gene ambiguous. The sequence was collected from a male donor in good health and CMV-seronegative. Specimen: PBMCs. CDR3 in amino acids: CASSQDLPDNGYTF. The CDR3 DNA follows: TGTGCCAGCAGCCAAGATCTACCAGACAATGGCTACACCTTC.